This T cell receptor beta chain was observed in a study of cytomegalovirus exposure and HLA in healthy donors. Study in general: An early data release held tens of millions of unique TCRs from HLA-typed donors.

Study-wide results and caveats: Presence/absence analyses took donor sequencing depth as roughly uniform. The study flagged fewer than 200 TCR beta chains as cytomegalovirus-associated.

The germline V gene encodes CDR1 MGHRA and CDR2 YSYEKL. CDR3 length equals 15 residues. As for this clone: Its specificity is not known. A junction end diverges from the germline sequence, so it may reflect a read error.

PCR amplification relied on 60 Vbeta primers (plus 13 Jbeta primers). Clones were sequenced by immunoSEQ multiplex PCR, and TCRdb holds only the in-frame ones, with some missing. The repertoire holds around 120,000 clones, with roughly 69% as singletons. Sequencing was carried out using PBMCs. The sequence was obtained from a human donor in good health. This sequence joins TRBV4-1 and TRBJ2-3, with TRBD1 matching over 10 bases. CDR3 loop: CASSQAGTGADTQYF. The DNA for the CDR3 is TGTGCCAGCAGCCAAGCCGGGACAGGGGCAGATACGCAGTATTTT.